This T cell receptor beta chain was captured in a study of blood T cell repertoires in COVID-19. CDR1 is SNHLY and CDR2 is FYNNEI in the germline V gene. CDR3 size: 15 residues. Trimming took 6 bases from V and 4 from J, leaving 18 bases between them. Source study methods: The assay estimated nucleated cells by amplifying reference gene primers. Sequencing used immunoSEQ multiplex PCR; TCRdb keeps in-frame clones, though not all of them. V and J calls and clone size are copied from that table; D and trimming were computed from the DNA. The sample shows fewer than 250,000 clones, about nine tenths of them seen only once.

The specimen sequenced was peripheral blood. This clonotype was sampled from a man aged 45-65 years with COVID-19, enrolled during active disease. V and J are TRBV2 and TRBJ1-2; D may be TRBD1 (5 bases). CDR3 DNA sequence: TGTGCCAGCAGGGCCCCCACCGACAGCTTCTATGGCTACACCTTC. Its protein is CASRAPTDSFYGYTF.